This T cell receptor (beta chain) was sequenced for a study of blood T cell repertoires in COVID-19. Participant reports of clinical history set cohort assignment. All exposed participants met a person with COVID-19 within 2 weeks before entering the study. CDR3 size: 11 residues. Germline CDR1 reads LNHDA; CDR2 reads SQIVND (reference sequence). Deletions cut 5 bases from V and 7 bases from J, with 7 bases between. Original methodology: Amplification from reference gene primers served as the basis for estimated nucleated cell counts. Assay used: immunoSEQ multiplex PCR; TCRdb lists only in-frame clones, some missing. For V, J and clone size, that table is used; D and trimming come from the DNA. The data show under 400,000 clones, roughly 86% seen once.

The TCR comes from a woman under 40 who had been exposed to COVID-19. The rearrangement uses TRBV19 and TRBJ2-3; D gene unclear. Sequencing was done on a sample of PBMCs or T cells enriched from blood (not recorded which). CDR3 amino acids: CASSAGYTQYF. CDR3 sequence (DNA): TGTGCCAGTAGTGCCGGGTATACGCAGTATTTT.